These T cell receptor beta chains were read from a single sample in a study of blood T cell repertoires in COVID-19. Produced via immunoSEQ multiplex PCR; TCRdb's table is partial and in-frame only. The sample consists of about 310,000 clones, about 89% of them appearing once. The sequenced material came from PBMCs or T cells enriched from blood (not recorded which). The origin of the receptors is a woman aged 40 to 55 who had recovered from COVID-19. Each CDR3 is given with its conserved first and last residue. D genes are given only for firm matches. Only part of the rows carry a size: once, few, many, or a class if the clone is expanded.

NA,TRBV29-1,TRBJ1-5,NA,CSVLSGYNQPQHF,TGCAGCGTTTTGTCAGGGTACAATCAGCCCCAGCATTTT
NA,TRBV28,TRBJ1-6,NA,CASSLDRFPNSPLHF,TGTGCCAGCAGTTTAGACAGATTTCCTAATTCACCCCTCCACTTT
NA,TRBV25-1,TRBJ1-4,NA,CASSRRGTNEKLFF,TGTGCCAGCAGCCGCAGGGGCACTAATGAAAAACTGTTTTTT
NA,TRBV2,TRBJ2-7,NA,CASAEEVIHEQYF,TGTGCCAGTGCTGAAGAGGTTATCCACGAGCAGTACTTC
TRBD2,TRBV19,TRBJ2-3,NA,CASSMVSGVTDTQYF,TGTGCCAGTAGTATGGTTAGCGGGGTCACAGATACGCAGTATTTT
TRBD1,TRBV2,TRBJ1-4,NA,CASSLQGAGEKLFF,TGTGCCAGCAGTTTACAGGGGGCAGGGGAAAAACTGTTTTTT
NA,TRBV6-5,TRBJ1-1,once,CASSYDRGGGAFF,TGTGCCAGCAGTTACGACAGAGGGGGGGGAGCTTTCTTT
TRBD1,TRBV12-3/TRBV12-4,TRBJ1-2,NA,CASGNRQGNGYTF,TGTGCCAGCGGGAACCGACAGGGAAATGGCTACACCTTC
TRBD2,TRBV7-9,TRBJ2-1,once,CASSLRLSGSWYNEQFF,TGTGCCAGCAGCTTACGGCTCAGCGGGAGTTGGTACAATGAGCAGTTCTTC
TRBD2,TRBV7-2,TRBJ2-3,few,CASSFYGGAGDTQYF,TGTGCCAGCAGCTTCTACGGGGGGGCGGGAGATACGCAGTATTTT
TRBD2,TRBV27,TRBJ2-1,NA,CASRLWTSGDNEQFF,TGTGCCAGCAGACTATGGACTAGCGGTGACAATGAGCAGTTCTTC
NA,TRBV24-1,TRBJ2-2,NA,CATRGPSQTGELFF,TGTGCCACCAGGGGGCCTTCTCAGACCGGGGAGCTGTTTTTT
NA,TRBV27,TRBJ1-5,NA,CASSSRDGGYQPQHF,TGTGCCAGCAGTTCACGGGATGGGGGCTATCAGCCCCAGCATTTT
NA,TRBV27,TRBJ1-2,NA,CASSFRGNGGYTF,TGTGCCAGCAGTTTTAGGGGGAATGGTGGCTACACCTTC
NA,TRBV28,TRBJ1-4,NA,CASKEGGFEKLFF,TGTGCCAGCAAGGAGGGAGGGTTTGAAAAACTGTTTTTT
TRBD1,TRBV15,TRBJ2-2,NA,CATSRGDRGRAGELFF,TGTGCCACCAGCAGGGGTGACAGGGGGCGCGCAGGGGAGCTGTTTTTT
NA,TRBV7-2,TRBJ2-1,NA,CASSLEGVSYNEQFF,TGTGCCAGCAGCTTAGAGGGGGTCTCCTACAATGAGCAGTTCTTC
NA,TRBV12-5,TRBJ2-7,NA,CASLSRYEQYF,TGTGCTAGCCTTTCGCGCTACGAGCAGTACTTC
NA,TRBV13,TRBJ1-5,NA,CASSLGPGRNQPQHF,TGTGCCAGCAGCTTAGGGCCAGGGCGGAATCAGCCCCAGCATTTT
TRBD1,TRBV7-3,TRBJ1-1,NA,CASSRRQGDTEAFF,TGTGCCAGCAGCAGGAGACAGGGAGACACTGAAGCTTTCTTT
NA,TRBV15,TRBJ1-1,few,CATWPGQHNTEAFF,TGTGCCACATGGCCGGGACAACATAACACTGAAGCTTTCTTT
TRBD1,TRBV28,TRBJ1-4,many,CASSYFDRGGNEKLFF,TGTGCCAGCAGTTACTTCGACAGGGGTGGGAATGAAAAACTGTTTTTT